These T cell receptor beta chains were read from a single sample in a study of response to subunit inactivated influenza vaccine. TCRdb fed the RT-PCR reads into MiXCR, producing one record per CDR3 protein. The data show about 780,000 distinct CDR3 sequences, approximately 18% seen once. The material was PBMCs from blood, obtained approximately 5 days after vaccination. The receptors derive from a man aged 50-60 years who received an inactivated influenza vaccine. The CDR3 runs from the conserved cysteine through the conserved F or W. Rows give clone size only sometimes, using once, few, many, or a class for an expanded clone.

clone_size: -; v_call: TRBV12-3/TRBV12-4; j_call: TRBJ2-1; cdr3_aa: CASSTSPWTHEQFF
clone_size: few; v_call: TRBV5-1; j_call: TRBJ1-1; cdr3_aa: CASSLNMGQMNTEAFF
clone_size: -; v_call: TRBV19; j_call: TRBJ2-3; cdr3_aa: CASSMELARTDTQYF
clone_size: -; v_call: TRBV20-1; j_call: TRBJ1-1; cdr3_aa: CSARPVGLRGTEAFF
clone_size: -; v_call: TRBV4-1; j_call: TRBJ1-5; cdr3_aa: CASSQGATGPTMAQPQHF
clone_size: -; v_call: TRBV27; j_call: TRBJ2-3; cdr3_aa: CASSFLWTQYF
clone_size: many; v_call: TRBV20-1; j_call: TRBJ2-7; cdr3_aa: CSARIAYAGRNPYEQYF
clone_size: few; v_call: TRBV12-3/TRBV12-4; j_call: TRBJ2-7; cdr3_aa: CASRGPEGGYEQYF
clone_size: -; v_call: TRBV5-1; j_call: TRBJ2-6; cdr3_aa: CASSDGPSDGANVLTF
clone_size: -; v_call: TRBV6-2/TRBV6-3; j_call: TRBJ1-5; cdr3_aa: CASSQWMFGNQPQHF
clone_size: many; v_call: TRBV7-6; j_call: TRBJ2-7; cdr3_aa: CASSQTSSYEQYF
clone_size: -; v_call: TRBV4-1; j_call: TRBJ1-2; cdr3_aa: CASSPQVGTDYGYTF
clone_size: -; v_call: TRBV5-1; j_call: TRBJ2-1; cdr3_aa: CASSSNKNEQFF
clone_size: few; v_call: TRBV20-1; j_call: TRBJ2-2; cdr3_aa: CSARGRGELFF
clone_size: -; v_call: TRBV6-2/TRBV6-3; j_call: TRBJ2-3; cdr3_aa: CASSARRGTDTQYF
clone_size: few; v_call: TRBV15; j_call: TRBJ1-3; cdr3_aa: CATSRDRVRGNTIYF
clone_size: many; v_call: TRBV5-1; j_call: TRBJ2-1; cdr3_aa: CASSGQGTNEQFF
clone_size: -; v_call: TRBV5-1; j_call: TRBJ2-6; cdr3_aa: CASSSYLAGGSLSGANVLTF
clone_size: few; v_call: TRBV7-2; j_call: TRBJ2-5; cdr3_aa: CASSLNPHSEETQYF
clone_size: few; v_call: TRBV4-1; j_call: TRBJ1-5; cdr3_aa: CASSQEGRRSQPQHF
clone_size: many; v_call: TRBV20-1; j_call: TRBJ2-1; cdr3_aa: CSAKFSKVSSYNEQFF
clone_size: few; v_call: TRBV13; j_call: TRBJ1-1; cdr3_aa: CASSQRGRLNTEAFF
clone_size: -; v_call: TRBV9; j_call: TRBJ2-5; cdr3_aa: CASSATLQETQYF
clone_size: -; v_call: TRBV5-1; j_call: TRBJ2-7; cdr3_aa: CASSLGQRSSEQYF
clone_size: few; v_call: TRBV10-3; j_call: TRBJ2-3; cdr3_aa: CAISKDSRAMDTQYF
clone_size: few; v_call: TRBV7-6; j_call: TRBJ1-6; cdr3_aa: CASSSTGSSYNSPLHF
clone_size: -; v_call: TRBV7-2; j_call: TRBJ2-7; cdr3_aa: CASSLEGGLSSYEQYF
clone_size: few; v_call: TRBV27; j_call: TRBJ2-1; cdr3_aa: CASSMGLAGQNEQFF
clone_size: many; v_call: TRBV29-1; j_call: TRBJ2-1; cdr3_aa: CSVERQGGGNEQFF
clone_size: many; v_call: TRBV29-1; j_call: TRBJ2-7; cdr3_aa: CSVDGFRDRGSYEQYF
clone_size: -; v_call: TRBV20-1; j_call: TRBJ2-1; cdr3_aa: CSARRLAGFNNEQFF
clone_size: few; v_call: TRBV2; j_call: TRBJ2-2; cdr3_aa: CASTFGLSTGELFF
clone_size: -; v_call: TRBV5-1; j_call: TRBJ2-5; cdr3_aa: CASSVLGDYQETQYF